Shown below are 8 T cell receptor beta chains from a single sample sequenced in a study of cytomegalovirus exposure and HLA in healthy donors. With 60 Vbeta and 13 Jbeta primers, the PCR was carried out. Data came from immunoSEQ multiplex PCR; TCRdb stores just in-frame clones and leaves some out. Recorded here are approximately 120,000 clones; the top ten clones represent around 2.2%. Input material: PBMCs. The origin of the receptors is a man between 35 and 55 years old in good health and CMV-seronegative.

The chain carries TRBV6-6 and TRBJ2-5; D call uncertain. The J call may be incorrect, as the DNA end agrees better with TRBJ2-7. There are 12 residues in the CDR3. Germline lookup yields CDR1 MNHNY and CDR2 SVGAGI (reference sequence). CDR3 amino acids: CASSWRDYEQYF. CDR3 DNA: TGTGCCAGCAGTTGGAGAGACTACGAGCAGTACTTC.

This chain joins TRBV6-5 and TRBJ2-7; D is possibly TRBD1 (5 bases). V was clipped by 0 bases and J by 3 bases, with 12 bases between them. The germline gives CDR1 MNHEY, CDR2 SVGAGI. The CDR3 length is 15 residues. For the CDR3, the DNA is TGTGCCAGCAGTTACTCATTTAGGGGTCTCTACGAGCAGTACTTC. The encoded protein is CASSYSFRGLYEQYF.

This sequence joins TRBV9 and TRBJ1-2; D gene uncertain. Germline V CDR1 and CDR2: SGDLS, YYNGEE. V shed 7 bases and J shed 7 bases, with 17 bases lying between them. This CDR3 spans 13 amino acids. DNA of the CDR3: TGTGCCAGCTTGGGTCCGGGCGCGGGTGGCTACACCTTC. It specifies CASLGPGAGGYTF.

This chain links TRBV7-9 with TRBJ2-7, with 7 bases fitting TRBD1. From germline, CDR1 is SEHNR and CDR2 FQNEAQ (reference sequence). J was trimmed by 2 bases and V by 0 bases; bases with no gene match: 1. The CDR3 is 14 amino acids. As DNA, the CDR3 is TGTGCCAGCAGCTTAGCAGGGACAGCCTACGAGCAGTACTTC. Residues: CASSLAGTAYEQYF.

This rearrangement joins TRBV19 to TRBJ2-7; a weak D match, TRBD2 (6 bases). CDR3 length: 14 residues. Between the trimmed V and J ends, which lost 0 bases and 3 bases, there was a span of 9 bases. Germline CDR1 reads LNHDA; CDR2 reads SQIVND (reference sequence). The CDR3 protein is CASSIDRGGYEQYF. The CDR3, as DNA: TGTGCCAGTAGTATAGACCGGGGAGGCTACGAGCAGTACTTC. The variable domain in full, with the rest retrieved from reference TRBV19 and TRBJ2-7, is DGGITQSPKYLFRKEGQNVTLSCEQNLNHDAMYWYRQDPGQGLRLIYYSQIVNDFQKGDIAEGYSVSREKKESFPLTVTSAQKNPTAFYLCASSIDRGGYEQYFGPGTRLTVT.

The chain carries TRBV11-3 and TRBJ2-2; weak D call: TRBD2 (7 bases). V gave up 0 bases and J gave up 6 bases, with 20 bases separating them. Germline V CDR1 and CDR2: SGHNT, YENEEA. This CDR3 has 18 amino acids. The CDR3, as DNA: TGTGCCAGCAGCTTAGATGCCGGGGGGCAGGTGTTCGCCGGGGAGCTGTTTTTT. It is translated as CASSLDAGGQVFAGELFF.

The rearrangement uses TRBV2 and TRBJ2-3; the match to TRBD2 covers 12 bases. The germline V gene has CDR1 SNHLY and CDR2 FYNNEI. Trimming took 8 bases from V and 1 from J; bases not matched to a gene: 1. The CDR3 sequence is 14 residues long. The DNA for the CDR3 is TGTGCCAGCTGGACTAGCGGGGGCACAGATACGCAGTATTTT. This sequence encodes CASWTSGGTDTQYF.

The CDR3 region is CASSFLVTTTDTQYF. Written as DNA, the CDR3 is TGTGCCAGCAGCTTTCTGGTGACAACAACAGATACGCAGTATTTT. The chain combines TRBV5-6 with TRBJ2-3; D gene ambiguous. V gave up 2 bases and J gave up 3 bases, with 13 bases separating them. Germline loops: CDR1 SGHDT, CDR2 YYEEEE. The length of the CDR3 is 15 residues. The full variable domain, in which reference TRBV5-6 and TRBJ2-3 provide the parts outside the CDR3, is DAGVTQSPTHLIKTRGQQVTLRCSPKSGHDTVSWYQQALGQGPQFIFQYYEEEERQRGNFPDRFSGHQFPNYSSELNVNALLLGDSALYLCASSFLVTTTDTQYFGPGTRLTVL.